This TCR beta chain was captured by sequencing in a study of cytomegalovirus exposure and HLA in healthy donors. On this clone itself: Its target is unknown. Other DNA sequences in the same sample also yield this CDR3.

The CDR3 totals 15 residues. V lost 5 bases and J 7 bases, leaving 15 bases between the germline ends. CDR1 is LNHNV and CDR2 is YYDKDF in the germline V gene (reference sequence). General study points: The study designated 150 or so TCR beta chains cytomegalovirus-associated. A classifier reportedly called cytomegalovirus status with high sensitivity and specificity.

The PCR was carried out with 60 Vbeta primers and 13 Jbeta primers. As handled by the study authors: In a later analysis, about 11 million of about 80 million unique beta chains occurred in at least two donors. Assay used: immunoSEQ multiplex PCR; TCRdb lists only in-frame clones, some missing. Clone size and the V and J calls come from that table; the DNA yielded D and trimming. The sample records approximately 280,000 clones, 85% to 90% being singletons. The chain employs TRBV15 and TRBJ1-6; D unclear. This receptor was taken from a woman aged 18-35 years in good health and CMV-seronegative. Sequencing used PBMCs. The CDR3 here is CATSPLGGENSPLHF. The CDR3 DNA sequence: TGTGCCACCAGCCCCCTCGGCGGGGAAAATTCACCCCTCCACTTT.